This entry concerns a single TCR beta chain. Its matching antigen is unknown. CDR1 is SNHLY, CDR2 FYNNEI, per germline. Trimming shortened V by 4 bases and J by 6 bases, and 10 bases separated the two germline ends. The CDR3 has 12 residues. Sequencing in the ViraFEST assay came after antigen-specific CD4+ T cells had been expanded with viral peptide pools, which were used to stimulate PBMC. Having been cultured for less than 12 days, the cells underwent CD4+ T cell isolation. Documented for the person is a PCR-confirmed SARS-CoV-2 infection occurring between March and December 2020. Every well housed two million PBMC, which grew in culture alongside 9 to 10 IU/ml IL-2 and about 10 ug/ml peptides. The sample originates from a study of vaccination effects on CD4 cells after COVID-19. Notes on the study in general: Convalescent patients were scarce, and early post-infection timepoints were absent.

Generated by immunoSEQ multiplex PCR, the TCRdb table keeps only in-frame clones and is missing some. The table records 20,000 to 30,000 clones, about 80% of them present only once. V is TRBV2 and J is TRBJ2-7; D is undetermined. The sample in question was CD4+ T cells from PBMCs cultured with HCoV-NL63 spike peptides, obtained before COVID-19 vaccination. This sequence was found in a human donor who had a prior SARS-CoV-2 infection. This CDR3 is CASSVTSLEQYF. CDR3 coding DNA: TGTGCCAGCAGTGTCACGTCCCTCGAGCAGTACTTC.